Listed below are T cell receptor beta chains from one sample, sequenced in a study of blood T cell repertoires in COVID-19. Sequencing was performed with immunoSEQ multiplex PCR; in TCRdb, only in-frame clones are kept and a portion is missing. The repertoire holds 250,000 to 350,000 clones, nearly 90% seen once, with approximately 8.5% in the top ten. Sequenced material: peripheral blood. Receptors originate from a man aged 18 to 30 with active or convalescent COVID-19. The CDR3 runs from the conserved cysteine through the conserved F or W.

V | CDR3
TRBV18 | CASSPAGTYEQYF
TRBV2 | CASSARTGGGLETQYF
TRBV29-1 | CSVDGVQGDLGTDTQYF
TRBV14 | CASSLRGTYQETQYF
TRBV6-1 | CASSEWGRANQETQYF
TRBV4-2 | CASSQLVLASAEQYF
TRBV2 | CASRGTGRLGYTF
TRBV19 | CASSNRAANSPLHF
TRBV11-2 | CASSLDRVQPQHF
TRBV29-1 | CSVPAGPVTDTQYF
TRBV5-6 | CASSLLRQGQTPNEKLFF
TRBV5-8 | CASFDRVVREQYF
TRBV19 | CASSIGARAGNLANTGELFF
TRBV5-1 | CASSLVPESTDTQYF
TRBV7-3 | CASSPRGRGGETQYF
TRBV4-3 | CASSQDLPRLRGISYEQYF
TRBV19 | CASSIGIGRGANVLTF
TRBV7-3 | CASSAEGLGSRGYTF
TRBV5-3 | CARILGLKKKLFF
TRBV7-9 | CASSPDSGTVTYRAEAFF
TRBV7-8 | CASSLSGGRTDTQYF
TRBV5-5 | CASSYRGLDGELFF
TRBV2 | CASSGLAGGSGETQYF
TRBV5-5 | CASSLGDSPTGELFF
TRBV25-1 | CASSQESYEQYF
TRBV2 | CASTPHVSTEAFF
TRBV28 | CASSLSDRGPLNTEAFF
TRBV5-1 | CASSLAKGNGSPLHF
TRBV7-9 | CASSSLGGSGEAFF
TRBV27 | CASSLLGTGTSGADTQYF
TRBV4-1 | CASSQDGTGEYQPQHF
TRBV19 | CASKTGFHSGNTIYF
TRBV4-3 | CASSQESGNGREQFF
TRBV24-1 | CATSDSGTGYYNEQFF
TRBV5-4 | CASSSTGQGGKLFF
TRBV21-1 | CASSKASAGRSSYNSPLHF
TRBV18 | CASSPPFTGWNTEAFF
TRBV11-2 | CASSLSAGTGGYEQYF
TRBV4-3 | CASRSRTGIGELFF
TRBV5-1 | CASSEEVYNSPLHF
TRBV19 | CASSIDRGYYGYTF
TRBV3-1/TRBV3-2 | CASSQDGSGGLDTQYF
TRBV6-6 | CASIKQGAYGYTF
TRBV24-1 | CATSGPGLAGAVDTQYF
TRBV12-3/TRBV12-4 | CASRDRELGYTF
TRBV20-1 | CSALGSYEQYF
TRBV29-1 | CSVGTGINEQFF
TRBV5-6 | CASSLVQATNYEQYF
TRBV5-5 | CASSSTRGGLYEQYF
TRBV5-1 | CASSAGQAWEQYF
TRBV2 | CASSELTGGNSPLHF
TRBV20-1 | CSARAGQSSGANVLTF
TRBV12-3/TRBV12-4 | CASSYIVGNTIYF
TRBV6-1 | CASSQRQGSYNEQFF
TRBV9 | CASSVDLLAGFEQYF
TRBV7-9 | CASSARDRGYEQFF
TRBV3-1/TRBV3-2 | CASSPNLYSNTEAFF
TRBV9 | CASSVGGGTPYEQYF